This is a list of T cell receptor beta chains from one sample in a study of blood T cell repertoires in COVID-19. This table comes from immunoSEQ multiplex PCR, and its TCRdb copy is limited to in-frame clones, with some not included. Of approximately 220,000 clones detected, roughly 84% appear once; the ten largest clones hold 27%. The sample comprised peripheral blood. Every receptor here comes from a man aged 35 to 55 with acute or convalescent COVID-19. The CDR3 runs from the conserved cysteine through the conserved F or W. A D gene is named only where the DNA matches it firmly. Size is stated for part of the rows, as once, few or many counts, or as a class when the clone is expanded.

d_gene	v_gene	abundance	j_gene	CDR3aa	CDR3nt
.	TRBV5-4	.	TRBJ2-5	CASSAGGRRETQYF	TGTGCCAGCAGCGCGGGTGGGCGGAGGGAGACCCAGTACTTC
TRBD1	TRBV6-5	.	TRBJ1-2	CASTGAYGYTF	TGTGCCAGTACAGGGGCCTATGGCTACACCTTC
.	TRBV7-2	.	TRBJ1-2	CASSLDRGGGYTF	TGTGCCAGCAGCTTAGACAGAGGAGGTGGCTACACCTTC
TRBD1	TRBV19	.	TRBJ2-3	CASSSDRVTGDTQYF	TGTGCCAGTAGTAGTGACAGGGTCACGGGGGATACGCAGTATTTT
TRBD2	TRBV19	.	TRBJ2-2	CASTGPRTSGITGELFF	TGTGCCAGTACCGGTCCCCGGACTAGCGGGATCACCGGGGAGCTGTTTTTT
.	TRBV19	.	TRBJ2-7	CASREAGGSYEQYF	TGTGCCAGTAGGGAGGCGGGCGGCTCCTACGAGCAGTACTTC
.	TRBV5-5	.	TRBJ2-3	CASSPRPYPNRAESTDTQYF	TGTGCCAGCAGCCCTCGGCCGTACCCCAACAGGGCTGAAAGCACAGATACGCAGTATTTT
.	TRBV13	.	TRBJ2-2	CASSFRGAGELFF	TGTGCCAGCAGCTTCAGGGGGGCCGGGGAGCTGTTTTTT
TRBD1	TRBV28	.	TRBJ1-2	CASSFSSLGQGAVGYTF	TGTGCCAGCAGTTTTTCAAGTCTTGGACAGGGGGCTGTCGGCTACACCTTC
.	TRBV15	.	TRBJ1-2	CATSRGDRQSHGYTF	TGTGCCACCAGCAGAGGTGACAGACAGTCTCACGGCTACACCTTC
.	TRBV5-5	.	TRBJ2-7	CASSLRLAEKLDYEQYF	TGTGCCAGCAGCTTGAGGCTCGCGGAAAAACTCGACTACGAGCAGTACTTC
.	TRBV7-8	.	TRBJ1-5	CASSLRTANSNQPQHF	TGTGCCAGCAGCTTAAGGACAGCTAATAGCAATCAGCCCCAGCATTTT
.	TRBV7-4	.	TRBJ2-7	CASSTGQNYEQYF	TGTGCCAGCAGCACAGGACAGAACTACGAGCAGTACTTC
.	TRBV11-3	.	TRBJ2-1	CASSLSVNNEQFF	TGTGCCAGCAGCTTATCGGTTAACAATGAGCAGTTCTTC
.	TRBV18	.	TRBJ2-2	CASSLGLNTGELFF	TGTGCCAGCTCGCTCGGACTGAACACCGGGGAGCTGTTTTTT
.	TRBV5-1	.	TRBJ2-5	CASSRVSQDQETQYF	TGCGCCAGCAGCAGAGTTTCACAGGATCAAGAGACCCAGTACTTC
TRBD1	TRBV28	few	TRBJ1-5	CAIQRGPRNQPQHF	TGTGCCATTCAAAGGGGGCCCCGCAATCAGCCCCAGCATTTT
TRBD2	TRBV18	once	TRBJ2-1	CASSPRTSGNEQFF	TGTGCCAGCTCTCCTCGGACTAGCGGAAATGAGCAGTTCTTC
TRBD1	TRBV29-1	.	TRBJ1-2	CSVDPGTGAYGYTF	TGCAGCGTTGACCCCGGGACAGGCGCCTATGGCTACACCTTC
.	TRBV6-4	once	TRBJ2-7	CASSGVIQGQYF	TGTGCCAGCAGTGGGGTAATCCAGGGGCAGTACTTC
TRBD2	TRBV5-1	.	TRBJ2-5	CASSSRTSGISETQYF	TGCGCCAGCAGCTCCCGGACTAGCGGGATAAGTGAGACCCAGTACTTC
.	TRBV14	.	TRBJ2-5	CASSQLLFETQYF	TGTGCCAGCAGCCAACTACTCTTTGAGACCCAGTACTTC
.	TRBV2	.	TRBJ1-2	CASSGGINYGYTF	TGTGCCAGCAGTGGGGGCATAAACTATGGCTACACCTTC
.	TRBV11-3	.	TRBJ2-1	CASSQGSPYNEQFF	TGTGCCAGCAGCCAGGGGAGCCCCTACAATGAGCAGTTCTTC
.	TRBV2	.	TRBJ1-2	CASSAQGTNYGYTF	TGTGCCAGCAGCGCACAGGGAACGAACTATGGCTACACCTTC
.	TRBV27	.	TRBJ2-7	CASSLIFTGTGQYF	TGTGCCAGCAGTTTAATATTCACCGGTACGGGGCAGTACTTC
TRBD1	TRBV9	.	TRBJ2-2	CASSPLDRRANTGELFF	TGTGCCAGCAGCCCCTTGGACAGGCGTGCGAACACCGGGGAGCTGTTTTTT
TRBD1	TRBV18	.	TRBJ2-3	CASSPPPRGRVTDTQYF	TGTGCCAGCTCACCACCCCCCAGGGGGCGGGTCACAGATACGCAGTATTTT
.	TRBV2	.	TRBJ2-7	CASSLASEQYF	TGTGCCAGCAGTCTAGCGTCTGAGCAGTACTTC
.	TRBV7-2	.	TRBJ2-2	CASSRELNTGELFF	TGTGCCAGCAGCCGTGAGCTGAACACCGGGGAGCTGTTTTTT
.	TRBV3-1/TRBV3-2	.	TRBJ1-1	CASTPRGMGSGAFF	TGTGCCAGCACCCCCCGCGGGATGGGCAGTGGCGCTTTCTTT
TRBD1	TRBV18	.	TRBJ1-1	CASRTGSNEAFF	TGTGCCAGCAGGACAGGGTCCAATGAAGCTTTCTTT
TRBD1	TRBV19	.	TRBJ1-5	CASRGQGGQPQHF	TGTGCCAGTAGGGGACAGGGAGGTCAGCCCCAGCATTTT
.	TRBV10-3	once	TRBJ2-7	CATRQDSYEQYF	TGTGCCACCCGACAGGATTCCTACGAGCAGTACTTC
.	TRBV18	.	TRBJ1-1	CASSPRFRGSAEAFF	TGTGCCAGCTCACCCCGATTCCGAGGGTCGGCTGAAGCTTTCTTT
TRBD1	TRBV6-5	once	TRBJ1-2	CASSYLQGADGYTF	TGTGCCAGCAGTTACTTGCAGGGGGCGGATGGCTACACCTTC
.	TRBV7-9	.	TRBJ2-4	CASSYPPEGKNIQYF	TGTGCCAGCAGCTACCCGCCGGAGGGGAAAAACATTCAGTACTTC
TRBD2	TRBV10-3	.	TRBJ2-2	CAISGTTFTGELFF	TGTGCCATCAGCGGGACTACATTCACCGGGGAGCTGTTTTTT
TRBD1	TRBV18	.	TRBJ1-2	CASSPQQGSSGYTF	TGTGCCAGCTCACCCCAACAGGGGAGCAGCGGCTACACCTTC
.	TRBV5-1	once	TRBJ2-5	CASSVGGLQFRQTQYF	TGCGCCAGCAGCGTCGGTGGGCTACAGTTCCGACAGACCCAGTACTTC
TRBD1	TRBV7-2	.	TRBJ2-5	CASSSDRGQTQYF	TGTGCCAGCAGCTCGGACAGGGGGCAGACCCAGTACTTC
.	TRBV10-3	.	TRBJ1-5	CAISDPGGPASNQPQHF	TGTGCCATCAGTGATCCCGGGGGGCCGGCTAGCAATCAGCCCCAGCATTTT
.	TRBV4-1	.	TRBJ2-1	CASSPPAPHDEQFF	TGCGCCAGCAGCCCCCCCGCCCCACACGATGAGCAGTTCTTC
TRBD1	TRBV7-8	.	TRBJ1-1	CASSLGTGVGNTEAFF	TGTGCCAGCAGCTTAGGGACAGGGGTCGGGAACACTGAAGCTTTCTTT
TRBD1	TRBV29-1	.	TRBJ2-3	CSVDNRGQDTQYF	TGCAGCGTTGATAACAGGGGGCAAGATACGCAGTATTTT
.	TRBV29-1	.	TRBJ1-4	CSGIVRNYENGEKLFF	TGCAGCGGGATAGTGAGGAACTATGAGAATGGTGAAAAACTGTTTTTT
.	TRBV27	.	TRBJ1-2	CASSSPSGPDYGYTF	TGTGCCAGCAGTTCTCCCTCAGGGCCTGACTATGGCTACACCTTC
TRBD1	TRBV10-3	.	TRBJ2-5	CATGQEARETQYF	TGTGCCACCGGACAGGAGGCCCGTGAGACCCAGTACTTC
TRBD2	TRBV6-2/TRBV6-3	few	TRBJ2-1	CASSQTSGSYNEQFF	TGTGCCAGCAGCCAAACTAGCGGATCCTACAATGAGCAGTTCTTC
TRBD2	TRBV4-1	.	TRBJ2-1	CASSLGLAGGAEQFF	TGCGCCAGCAGCCTAGGACTAGCGGGAGGGGCTGAGCAGTTCTTC
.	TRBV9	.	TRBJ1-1	CATSPVGRNTEAFF	TGTGCCACCTCTCCAGTTGGTCGGAACACTGAAGCTTTCTTT
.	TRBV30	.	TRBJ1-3	CAWSDSTLKPGVNSGNTIYF	TGTGCCTGGAGTGACTCCACGCTAAAACCAGGCGTTAACTCTGGAAACACCATATATTTT
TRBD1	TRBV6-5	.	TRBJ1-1	CASSYRDSWTEAFF	TGTGCCAGCAGTTATCGGGACAGTTGGACTGAAGCTTTCTTT
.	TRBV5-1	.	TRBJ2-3	CASSYLSGTDTQYF	TGCGCCAGCAGCTACCTGAGCGGGACAGATACGCAGTATTTT
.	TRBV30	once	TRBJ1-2	CAWSVLDTTSGGYTF	TGTGCCTGGAGTGTTTTGGATACAACTTCAGGTGGCTACACCTTC
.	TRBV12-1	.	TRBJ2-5	CASSRRTGGQETQYF	TGTGCCAGCAGCCGGAGGACAGGGGGCCAGGAGACCCAGTACTTC
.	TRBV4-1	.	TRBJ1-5	CASSQDQAGNQPQHF	TGCGCCAGCAGCCAAGATCAGGCAGGGAATCAGCCCCAGCATTTT